The clone carrying this T cell receptor beta chain has more than one count but fewer than ten. The time point was: after neoadjuvant nivolumab, at surgical resection. Stage II-IVA oral cavity squamous cell carcinoma was new and untreated by systemic or radiation therapy. This entry belongs to a study of neoadjuvant anti-PD-1 for oral cavity cancer. Background on the study: Nivolumab at 3 mg/kg was mostly given biweekly, three to four doses, pre-surgery. Non-progressing patients received a fourth nivolumab dose near day 43, then surgery on days 50-56.

Most PBMC samples had about 520 ng input DNA in six replicates. Libraries were prepared by immunoSEQ multiplex PCR; TCRdb keeps only in-frame clonotypes and omits some of them. The sample yields 14,000 or so clones, roughly 82% seen once. Trimming left V 0 bases short and J 2 bases short, with 12 bases between. From germline, CDR1 is SGDLS and CDR2 YYNGEE. This CDR3 is 16 amino acids long. The material was PBMCs, obtained after nivolumab (anti-PD-1) treatment. The sequence came from a person between 35 and 79 years old with oral cavity squamous cell carcinoma. The chain uses TRBV9 and TRBJ1-3; a possible D gene is TRBD1 (5 bases). In DNA form, the CDR3 reads TGTGCCAGCAGCGTAGCTACGGGGGAAGCTGGAAACACCATATATTTT. Translated, it gives CASSVATGEAGNTIYF.